Listed below are T cell receptor beta chains from one sample, sequenced in a study of regulatory T cells in long-lasting Graves disease. TCRdb analysed the multiplex PCR reads with MiXCR anew, one entry per CDR3 protein. Among roughly 500,000 distinct CDR3 sequences listed, 13% to 15% were seen once. The same sample was also used in a study of T cells in Graves' hyperthyroidism and ophthalmopathy.

This sample comprised peripheral blood mononuclear cells (PBMCs), obtained at new diagnosis, from a patient treated with antithyroid drugs. The receptor set was obtained from a woman in her 50s with Graves disease. Each CDR3 is given with its conserved first and last residue. Each record gives: V gene, clone size, D gene, J gene, CDR3 DNA, CDR3 protein. D genes are given only for firm matches. Clone size is stated in some rows and not others, as once, few, many or a class when expanded.

v_call: TRBV28; clone_size: few; d_call: -; j_call: TRBJ1-4; cdr3_nt: TGTGCCAGCAGTCAGAGGAGTGAAAAACTGTTTTTT; cdr3_aa: CASSQRSEKLFF
v_call: TRBV19; clone_size: few; d_call: -; j_call: TRBJ2-6; cdr3_nt: TGTGCCACAGAATCCGGGACACCGTCTGGGGCCAACGTCCTGACTTTC; cdr3_aa: CATESGTPSGANVLTF
v_call: TRBV13; clone_size: many; d_call: -; j_call: TRBJ2-7; cdr3_nt: TGTGCCAGCAGCACGCGGGGAGGGCAGTACTTC; cdr3_aa: CASSTRGGQYF
v_call: TRBV5-5; clone_size: -; d_call: TRBD1; j_call: TRBJ2-2; cdr3_nt: TGTGCCAGCAGCCCGGGACAGCCCACCGGGGAGCTGTTTTTT; cdr3_aa: CASSPGQPTGELFF
v_call: TRBV18; clone_size: many; d_call: -; j_call: TRBJ1-5; cdr3_nt: TGTGCCAGCTCACCAGGAGAAGGTAATAATCAGCCCCAGCATTTT; cdr3_aa: CASSPGEGNNQPQHF
v_call: TRBV6-1; clone_size: few; d_call: -; j_call: TRBJ2-2; cdr3_nt: TGTGCCGGCAGGGGCGGCACCGGGGAGCTGTTTTTT; cdr3_aa: CAGRGGTGELFF
v_call: TRBV30; clone_size: few; d_call: -; j_call: TRBJ1-6; cdr3_nt: TGTGCCTGTACCGGTGACAGGACAGCCGAATATAATTCACCCCTCCACTTT; cdr3_aa: CACTGDRTAEYNSPLHF
v_call: TRBV27; clone_size: few; d_call: -; j_call: TRBJ1-2; cdr3_nt: TGTGCCAGCAGTTTCGGGGCGGGGGTGGGCTACACCTTC; cdr3_aa: CASSFGAGVGYTF
v_call: TRBV5-1; clone_size: few; d_call: TRBD2; j_call: TRBJ2-1; cdr3_nt: TGCGCCAGCAGCTTGGAGGCGGGAGCTACCTGCAATGAGCAGTTCTTC; cdr3_aa: CASSLEAGATCNEQFF
v_call: TRBV11-1; clone_size: many; d_call: -; j_call: TRBJ2-1; cdr3_nt: TGTGCCAGCAGCCGAGACTATAGCTCCTACAATGAGCAGTTCTTC; cdr3_aa: CASSRDYSSYNEQFF
v_call: TRBV6-1; clone_size: many; d_call: -; j_call: TRBJ1-1; cdr3_nt: TGTGCCAGCAGTGTGGCCTCGACGGGAACTGAAGCTTTCTTT; cdr3_aa: CASSVASTGTEAFF
v_call: TRBV5-1; clone_size: few; d_call: TRBD1; j_call: TRBJ2-5; cdr3_nt: TGCGCCAGCAGCTTCGCACCAGGGGGCGGAGAGACCCAGTACTTC; cdr3_aa: CASSFAPGGGETQYF
v_call: TRBV4-1; clone_size: -; d_call: TRBD1; j_call: TRBJ2-7; cdr3_nt: TGCGCCAGCAGCCGCGGGACAGGGGTATGGGAGCAGTACTTC; cdr3_aa: CASSRGTGVWEQYF
v_call: TRBV5-1; clone_size: many; d_call: -; j_call: TRBJ2-7; cdr3_nt: TGCGCCAGCAGGGTCGGGAGTGACACCTACGAGCAGTACTTC; cdr3_aa: CASRVGSDTYEQYF
v_call: TRBV18; clone_size: many; d_call: -; j_call: TRBJ1-1; cdr3_nt: TGTGCCAGCTCACTGACGTCTGGGGGCATAAACACTGAAGCTTTCTTT; cdr3_aa: CASSLTSGGINTEAFF
v_call: TRBV3-1; clone_size: few; d_call: -; j_call: TRBJ2-5; cdr3_nt: TGTGCCAGCAGCCAAGACGGACTAAAAGAGACCCAGTACTTC; cdr3_aa: CASSQDGLKETQYF
v_call: TRBV5-1; clone_size: many; d_call: TRBD1; j_call: TRBJ2-3; cdr3_nt: TGCGCCAGCAGCCGACAGGGGTCCGGGACAGATACGCAGTATTTT; cdr3_aa: CASSRQGSGTDTQYF
v_call: TRBV28; clone_size: many; d_call: TRBD1; j_call: TRBJ2-7; cdr3_nt: TGTGCCAGCAGCGTGGGGACAGAAGCCTCCTACGAGCAGTACTTC; cdr3_aa: CASSVGTEASYEQYF
v_call: TRBV6-1; clone_size: few; d_call: TRBD2; j_call: TRBJ2-7; cdr3_nt: TGTGCCAGCAGAAAAGCGGGAGAGGTCCACGAGCAGTACTTC; cdr3_aa: CASRKAGEVHEQYF
v_call: TRBV5-1; clone_size: many; d_call: TRBD1; j_call: TRBJ1-1; cdr3_nt: TGCGCCAGCAGCACGGGACAGAGGAACACTGAAGCTTTCTTT; cdr3_aa: CASSTGQRNTEAFF
v_call: TRBV28; clone_size: -; d_call: -; j_call: TRBJ2-1; cdr3_nt: TGTGCCAGCAGACGAGGTGACTGGAGGGGCTTTGAGCAGTTCTTC; cdr3_aa: CASRRGDWRGFEQFF
v_call: TRBV7-2; clone_size: many; d_call: -; j_call: TRBJ2-5; cdr3_nt: TGTGCCAGCAGCAGGGACTGGGATGGGACCCAGTACTTC; cdr3_aa: CASSRDWDGTQYF
v_call: TRBV9; clone_size: -; d_call: -; j_call: TRBJ2-2; cdr3_nt: TGTGCCAGCAGCGTACTAGACGGATCGAACACCGGGGAGCTGTTTTTT; cdr3_aa: CASSVLDGSNTGELFF
v_call: TRBV19; clone_size: few; d_call: -; j_call: TRBJ1-5; cdr3_nt: TGTGCCAGTAGCATGGACAGCTATAGCAATCAGCCCCAGCATTTT; cdr3_aa: CASSMDSYSNQPQHF
v_call: TRBV20-1; clone_size: few; d_call: -; j_call: TRBJ2-3; cdr3_nt: TGCAGTGCTAGAGGCCGGCTGCTTACGCAGTATTTT; cdr3_aa: CSARGRLLTQYF
v_call: TRBV28; clone_size: many; d_call: TRBD1; j_call: TRBJ1-1; cdr3_nt: TGTGCCAGCAGTTACGGACAGGGTCGGACTGAAGCTTTCTTT; cdr3_aa: CASSYGQGRTEAFF
v_call: TRBV30; clone_size: few; d_call: -; j_call: TRBJ2-2; cdr3_nt: TGTGCCTGGACCAGCTCGTGGACCGGGGAGCTGTTTTTT; cdr3_aa: CAWTSSWTGELFF
v_call: TRBV30; clone_size: -; d_call: -; j_call: TRBJ1-2; cdr3_nt: TGTGCCTGGGGCCACCCCCCCGGGGGAGGTAGCTATGGCTACACCTTC; cdr3_aa: CAWGHPPGGGSYGYTF
v_call: TRBV27; clone_size: -; d_call: TRBD1; j_call: TRBJ2-7; cdr3_nt: TGTGCCAGCAGTTTATCGATGGGTCAGGGGGCTGGTGAGCAGTACTTC; cdr3_aa: CASSLSMGQGAGEQYF
v_call: TRBV5-1; clone_size: many; d_call: -; j_call: TRBJ2-2; cdr3_nt: TGCGCCAGCAGCTTGGGTCCAGTCCGGTACACCGGGGAGCTGTTTTTT; cdr3_aa: CASSLGPVRYTGELFF
v_call: TRBV6-1; clone_size: many; d_call: TRBD2; j_call: TRBJ2-1; cdr3_nt: TGTGCCAGCAGTCCGATCGGGACTAGCGGGAGGTTCGATGAGCAGTTCTTC; cdr3_aa: CASSPIGTSGRFDEQFF
v_call: TRBV6-2/TRBV6-3; clone_size: -; d_call: -; j_call: TRBJ2-7; cdr3_nt: TGTGCCAGCAGTTCGGGGGATCACTCCTACGAGCAGTACTTC; cdr3_aa: CASSSGDHSYEQYF
v_call: TRBV5-1; clone_size: -; d_call: -; j_call: TRBJ2-2; cdr3_nt: TGCGCCAGCAGCTCAACTAGCTTTTCAAACACCGGGGAGCTGTTTTTT; cdr3_aa: CASSSTSFSNTGELFF
v_call: TRBV14; clone_size: -; d_call: TRBD2; j_call: TRBJ2-1; cdr3_nt: TGTGCCAGCAGCCAAGTAGCGGGAGGGGGGGGTGAGCAGTTCTTC; cdr3_aa: CASSQVAGGGGEQFF
v_call: TRBV7-2; clone_size: many; d_call: -; j_call: TRBJ1-5; cdr3_nt: TGTGCCAGCAGCCTAAGGGATAATCAGCCCCAGCATTTT; cdr3_aa: CASSLRDNQPQHF
v_call: TRBV9; clone_size: many; d_call: -; j_call: TRBJ2-5; cdr3_nt: TGTGCCAGCAGCGTAGGCCCAGGCATGGAGACCCAGTATTTC; cdr3_aa: CASSVGPGMETQYF
v_call: TRBV5-1; clone_size: -; d_call: TRBD2; j_call: TRBJ2-7; cdr3_nt: TGCGCCAGCAGCTTCCTAGCGGGAGGGCCATACGAGCAGTACTTC; cdr3_aa: CASSFLAGGPYEQYF
v_call: TRBV10-3; clone_size: few; d_call: TRBD2; j_call: TRBJ2-7; cdr3_nt: TGTGCCATCAGTGTAGGTCTAGCGGGTTCCTACGAGCAGTACTTC; cdr3_aa: CAISVGLAGSYEQYF
v_call: TRBV13; clone_size: -; d_call: TRBD2; j_call: TRBJ2-2; cdr3_nt: TGTGCCAGCAGCTTAGGGCCCACTAGCGGGAGACGTGTCGGGGAGCTGTTTTTT; cdr3_aa: CASSLGPTSGRRVGELFF
v_call: TRBV11-3; clone_size: many; d_call: -; j_call: TRBJ2-1; cdr3_nt: TGTGCCAGCAGCTTAGACCCAGGGTTGGGCTACAATGAGCAGTTCTTC; cdr3_aa: CASSLDPGLGYNEQFF
v_call: TRBV3-1; clone_size: many; d_call: -; j_call: TRBJ2-1; cdr3_nt: TGTGCCAGCAGCCCGCCCGGGAGTGCAAACAATGAGCAGTTCTTC; cdr3_aa: CASSPPGSANNEQFF
v_call: TRBV28; clone_size: many; d_call: TRBD2; j_call: TRBJ2-1; cdr3_nt: TGTGCCAGCAGTAATAGCGGGAGGTTCGACAATGAGCAGTTCTTC; cdr3_aa: CASSNSGRFDNEQFF
v_call: TRBV6-2/TRBV6-3; clone_size: few; d_call: -; j_call: TRBJ2-4; cdr3_nt: TGTGCCAGCAGTGTCAGCGGAAAAAACATTCAGTACTTC; cdr3_aa: CASSVSGKNIQYF
v_call: TRBV7-9; clone_size: few; d_call: -; j_call: TRBJ2-2; cdr3_nt: TGTGCCAGCAGCTTGAGACAGGAACTCGCCGGGGAGCTGTTTTTT; cdr3_aa: CASSLRQELAGELFF
v_call: TRBV20-1; clone_size: many; d_call: TRBD2; j_call: TRBJ2-7; cdr3_nt: TGCAGTGCCCTGGGGGGGGGCTCCTACGAGCAGTACTTC; cdr3_aa: CSALGGGSYEQYF
v_call: TRBV5-1; clone_size: -; d_call: TRBD1; j_call: TRBJ1-1; cdr3_nt: TGCGCCAGCAGCTTGGGGACAGGGGGCGGGAACACTGAAGCTTTCTTT; cdr3_aa: CASSLGTGGGNTEAFF
v_call: TRBV4-1; clone_size: -; d_call: TRBD2; j_call: TRBJ2-5; cdr3_nt: TGCGCCAGCAGTCATACCTCTAGCGGGAGGCCCCCGAGGTCCCAGTACTTC; cdr3_aa: CASSHTSSGRPPRSQYF
v_call: TRBV5-1; clone_size: -; d_call: -; j_call: TRBJ1-1; cdr3_nt: TGCGCCAGCAGCTTATTCGGGACTACCGACGGGGCTTTCTTT; cdr3_aa: CASSLFGTTDGAFF
v_call: TRBV18; clone_size: -; d_call: -; j_call: TRBJ2-1; cdr3_nt: TGTGCCAGCTCACCAATCCTAGCGCGCAACAATGAGCAGTTCTTC; cdr3_aa: CASSPILARNNEQFF
v_call: TRBV27; clone_size: -; d_call: TRBD1; j_call: TRBJ2-2; cdr3_nt: TGTGCCAGCAGCCCTCAACCGGGACAGGGGCCCGGGGAGCTGTTTTTT; cdr3_aa: CASSPQPGQGPGELFF
v_call: TRBV9; clone_size: -; d_call: -; j_call: TRBJ2-1; cdr3_nt: TGTGCCAGCAGCGTACGGGGAGACGATGAGCAGTTCTTC; cdr3_aa: CASSVRGDDEQFF
v_call: TRBV11-3; clone_size: many; d_call: TRBD1; j_call: TRBJ2-1; cdr3_nt: TGTGCCAGCAGTCTCCACTACCGACAGGGTAGGGTCTTC; cdr3_aa: CASSLHYRQGRVF